This TCR beta chain was captured in a study of CD8+ T cells in alopecia areata. The V gene lost 1 base and the J gene lost 0 bases, with 12 bases spanning the gap. The CDR3 has 16 residues. The germline V gene has CDR1 MGHRA and CDR2 YSYEKL. RNA, once extracted, was reverse transcribed into cDNA for use as the sequencing template. Repertoires were generated with immunoSEQ multiplex PCR, while TCRdb's copy carries only in-frame clones and drops some. Of a few hundred thousand clones detected, more than 50% appear once; the ten largest clones hold approximately 4.9%. Sequencing used CD8+ T cells sorted from blood. This receptor was obtained from a human donor in good health. V gene TRBV4-1 combines with J gene TRBJ2-5, with D unresolved. CDR3 sequence reads: CASSQVRSAYQETQYF. Here the CDR3 DNA reads TGCGCCAGCAGCCAAGTCAGATCGGCGTACCAAGAGACCCAGTACTTC.